The 24 T cell receptor beta chains below all came from one sample that was sequenced in a study of Ad26.COV2.S vaccination and SARS-CoV-2 variants. Assay used: immunoSEQ multiplex PCR; TCRdb lists only in-frame clones, some missing. Altogether more than 350,000 clones are present, 90% being singletons, with the ten largest covering over 9%. Sample treatment: about 20 received Ad26.COV2.S at low or high dose, single or two shots; about 5 received placebo; per-sample allocation not given. Samples were taken on day 63 after the first vaccine or placebo injection. The sample was peripheral blood, taken in a trial of Ad26.COV2.S vaccine versus placebo. These receptors all stem from a person between 18 and 65 years old who received the Ad26.COV2.S COVID-19 vaccine or a placebo.

The chain recombines TRBV6-2 or TRBV6-3 with TRBJ2-5; 10 nucleotides align to TRBD1. V lost 4 bases, J lost 4 bases, and 9 bases stayed unmatched. Germline V lookup: CDR1 MNHEY, CDR2 SVGEGT. This CDR3 has 16 residues. The CDR3 spells CASSSPGTGVGETQYF. CDR3 nucleotides: TGTGCCAGCAGTTCTCCCGGGACAGGGGTGGGAGAGACCCAGTACTTC.

CDR3 DNA: TGCGCCAGCAGCCAACTCAGGGATGGCAATCAGCCCCAGCATTTT. Residues: CASSQLRDGNQPQHF. The rearrangement joins TRBV4-1 to TRBJ1-5, with D maybe TRBD1 (5 bases). V lost 2 bases to trimming and J lost 2 bases, with 10 bases between them. This CDR3 spans 15 amino acids. CDR1 is MGHRA, CDR2 YSYEKL, per germline.

The chain has TRBV2 and TRBJ1-4; no reliable D call. Germline CDR1 is SNHLY and CDR2 is FYNNEI. V lost 6 bases and J lost 5, with 4 bases in between. The CDR3 has 11 amino acids. This chain's CDR3 is CASRLNEKLFF. The CDR3 DNA sequence: TGTGCCAGCAGACTGAATGAAAAACTGTTTTTT.

The chain joins TRBV6-5 to TRBJ2-7; TRBD1 aligns across 8 bases. CDR1 and CDR2 (germline): MNHEY, SVGAGI. CDR3 length: 15 residues. With 10 bases clipped from V and 6 bases from J, the junction kept 17 bases outside the gene matches. CDR3 protein: CATQTGARRMGEQYF. As DNA, the CDR3 is TGTGCCACCCAGACAGGGGCTCGTAGGATGGGCGAGCAGTACTTC.

CDR3 sequence reads: CASSQEFASASYEQYF. Here the CDR3 DNA reads TGCGCCAGCAGCCAAGAGTTCGCTAGCGCCTCCTACGAGCAGTACTTC. The chain couples TRBV4-3 to TRBJ2-7; a weak D match, TRBD2 (6 bases). With 0 bases removed from V and 0 bases from J, the gap between germline ends came to 12 bases. Germline V gene data show CDR1 as LGHNA and CDR2 as YSLEER. The CDR3 loop spans 16 amino acids.

This chain uses TRBV4-3 with TRBJ2-5; 7 bases match TRBD2. V was clipped by 0 bases and J by 7 bases; unmatched bases: 8. The CDR3 length is 15 residues. In germline, CDR1 is LGHNA, CDR2 YSLEER. The CDR3 sequence: CASSQDIQREGTQYF. CDR3 DNA: TGCGCCAGCAGCCAAGATATACAGCGGGAAGGGACCCAGTACTTC.

This chain connects TRBV29-1 to TRBJ2-1; 10 bases are a match to TRBD2. The junction had 14 bases not matched to a gene; V was cut back by 5 bases and J by 7 bases. The CDR3 is made up of 16 amino acids. In germline, CDR1 is SQVTM, CDR2 ANQGSEA. CDR3 region: CSVSWWGLAGENEQFF. The DNA of the CDR3 is TGCAGCGTTTCCTGGTGGGGTCTAGCGGGAGAGAATGAGCAGTTCTTC.

The chain joins TRBV10-3 to TRBJ1-1; 10 bases align to TRBD1. Trimming at V came to 3 bases and at J to 5 bases, leaving 6 bases not matched to a gene. The germline V gene has CDR1 ENHRY and CDR2 SYGVKD. CDR3 length: 15 amino acids. CDR3 DNA: TGTGCCATCAGTGACCCGGGACAGGGGAGGACTGAAGCTTTCTTT. Its protein is CAISDPGQGRTEAFF.

This chain joins TRBV19 and TRBJ1-6; 9 nucleotides align to TRBD1. With V trimmed by 5 bases and J by 7 bases, 0 bases remained unmatched. The germline V gene encodes CDR1 LNHDA and CDR2 SQIVND (reference sequence). The CDR3 consists of 13 residues. The chain's CDR3 is CASSGQGNSPLHF. CDR3 sequence (DNA): TGTGCCAGTAGTGGACAGGGGAATTCACCCCTCCACTTT.

The CDR3: CASSLLLVLGETQYF. CDR3 in DNA: TGTGCCAGCAGCCTCTTACTAGTACTGGGGGAGACCCAGTACTTC. The V call is TRBV11-2, the J call TRBJ2-5, with D maybe TRBD2 (5 bases). Trimming stripped 5 bases from V and 5 bases from J, with 18 bases between. This CDR3 has 15 residues. CDR1 is SGHAT, CDR2 FQNNGV, per germline.

The genes are TRBV5-4 and TRBJ1-4; TRBD1 agrees at 7 bases. V dropped 4 bases and J dropped 3; count of bases not matched to a gene: 6. The germline gives CDR1 SGHNT, CDR2 YYREEE (reference sequence). This CDR3 spans 15 amino acids. The CDR3 loop is CASSPTGQSNEKLFF. CDR3 nucleotides: TGTGCCAGCAGCCCTACGGGACAGTCTAATGAAAAACTGTTTTTT.

This clone was recorded once. The CDR3 region is CAWSSGSSQYF. CDR3 nucleotides: TGTGCCTGGAGTTCAGGGTCGTCGCAGTATTTT. This chain links TRBV30 with TRBJ2-3; weak D call: TRBD1 (5 bases). Trimming pared 2 bases from V and 10 bases from J, leaving 10 bases between. This CDR3 is built from 11 residues. Germline V gives CDR1 GTSNPN, CDR2 SVGIG (reference sequence).

The chain links TRBV4-1 to TRBJ1-1; 7 nucleotides line up with TRBD1. Per germline, CDR1 MGHRA and CDR2 YSYEKL. V lost 5 bases to trimming and J lost 1 base; unmatched junction nucleotides: 7. The CDR3 covers 15 residues. The CDR3 loop is CASSERQGGNTEAFF. The CDR3 bases are TGCGCCAGCAGCGAAAGACAGGGAGGGAACACTGAAGCTTTCTTT.

V gene TRBV30 combines with J gene TRBJ2-1; the D is unclear. The CDR3 sequence is 13 residues long. Trimming stripped 5 bases from V and 6 bases from J, with 14 bases between. The germline V gene encodes CDR1 GTSNPN and CDR2 SVGIG (reference sequence). The CDR3 reads CAWELGDVNEQFF. The CDR3, as DNA: TGTGCCTGGGAGCTCGGCGATGTCAATGAGCAGTTCTTC.

The rearrangement links TRBV11-2 to TRBJ2-7; the D gene is possibly TRBD1 (6 bases). V lost 5 bases and J 6 bases, leaving 11 bases between the germline ends. This CDR3 spans 12 amino acids. Per germline, CDR1 SGHAT and CDR2 FQNNGV. The CDR3 loop is CASSVTGLEQYF. DNA of the CDR3: TGTGCCAGCAGCGTAACAGGGCTCGAGCAGTACTTC.

Notes on this clone: The sample carries other DNA sequences with the same CDR3. This sequence joins TRBV20-1 and TRBJ1-5, with D uncertain. The length of the CDR3 is 13 residues. V was clipped by 3 bases and J by 4 bases, with 10 bases between them. CDR1 is DFQATT, CDR2 SNEGSKA, per germline (reference sequence). CDR3: CSASRGRNQPQHF. The CDR3 DNA reads TGCAGTGCTAGTAGAGGCAGAAATCAGCCCCAGCATTTT.

The chain carries TRBV27 and TRBJ2-7; 8 positions agree with TRBD2. This CDR3 region has 15 residues. The germline V gene has CDR1 MNHEY and CDR2 SMNVEV (reference sequence). The J segment lost 3 bases and the V segment lost 6 bases, leaving 10 bases of the junction unmatched. CDR3 sequence reads: CASSASTSAHYEQYF. The CDR3, as DNA: TGTGCCAGCAGCGCTTCGACTAGCGCCCACTACGAGCAGTACTTC.

This rearrangement joins TRBV29-1 to TRBJ2-7, with D unclear. The germline gives CDR1 SQVTM, CDR2 ANQGSEA. The CDR3 is 11 residues long. V shed 2 bases and J shed 4 bases, with 6 bases lying between them. This chain's CDR3 is CSVESEYEQYF. In nucleotides, the CDR3 is TGCAGCGTTGAAAGTGAGTACGAGCAGTACTTC.

The chain couples TRBV19 to TRBJ1-6; D remains ambiguous. Germline lookup yields CDR1 LNHDA and CDR2 SQIVND (reference sequence). V was clipped by 8 bases and J by 4 bases, with 12 bases between them. The CDR3 consists of 14 residues. CDR3 amino acids: CASSEGLYNSPLHF. The CDR3 DNA follows: TGTGCCAGTTCCGAGGGTCTTTATAATTCACCCCTCCACTTT. The whole variable domain, remainder taken from reference TRBV19 and TRBJ1-6, is DGGITQSPKYLFRKEGQNVTLSCEQNLNHDAMYWYRQDPGQGLRLIYYSQIVNDFQKGDIAEGYSVSREKKESFPLTVTSAQKNPTAFYLCASSEGLYNSPLHFGNGTRLTVT.

The rearrangement links TRBV5-4 to TRBJ1-1, with 9 bases lining up with TRBD1. Per germline, CDR1 SGHNT and CDR2 YYREEE (reference sequence). V shed 0 bases and J 5 bases; nucleotides not matched to a gene: 8. The CDR3 is 16 amino acids. This CDR3 reads CASSLVQGAQGTEAFF. The DNA for the CDR3 is TGTGCCAGCAGCTTGGTACAGGGGGCGCAGGGTACTGAAGCTTTCTTT.

The chain has TRBV28 and TRBJ1-3, with D tentatively TRBD1 (5 bases). The CDR3 contains 14 residues. Trimming removed 4 bases from V and 3 bases from J, with 10 bases in between. Per the germline V gene, CDR1 is MDHEN and CDR2 is SYDVKM. In DNA form, the CDR3 reads TGTGCCAGCAGTTCCGGACAACGTGGAAACACCATATATTTT. Its protein product is CASSSGQRGNTIYF. Full variable domain (missing parts from reference TRBV28 and TRBJ1-3): DVKVTQSSRYLVKRTGEKVFLECVQDMDHENMFWYRQDPGLGLRLIYFSYDVKMKEKGDIPEGYSVSREKKERFSLILESASTNQTSMYLCASSSGQRGNTIYFGEGSWLTVV.

The chain employs TRBV11-1 and TRBJ1-1, with a tentative D call TRBD1 (5 bases). Between the trimmed V and J ends, which lost 4 bases and 1 base, there was a span of 16 bases. CDR3 length equals 16 residues. Germline values: CDR1 SGHAT, CDR2 FQDESV (reference sequence). The CDR3: CASSYRDRGWNTEAFF. CDR3 bases: TGTGCCAGCAGCTATCGCGACAGAGGTTGGAACACTGAAGCTTTCTTT.

The CDR3 DNA reads as TGTGCCACCAGTGATGACGGACAGGCGGCTTTCACTGAAGCTTTCTTT. Encoded protein: CATSDDGQAAFTEAFF. The chain links TRBV24-1 to TRBJ1-1; the match to TRBD1 covers 7 bases. This CDR3 has 16 amino acids. From germline, CDR1 is KGHDR and CDR2 SFDVKD. After removal of 3 bases from V and 4 bases from J, the junction contained 10 bases not matched to a gene.

This chain connects TRBV12-3 or TRBV12-4 to TRBJ2-1; D is unresolved. The CDR3 extends over 13 amino acids. V lost 2 bases, J lost 10 bases, and 12 bases lay in between. The CDR3 sequence: CASSLSDRREQFF. As DNA, the CDR3 is TGTGCCAGCAGTTTAAGTGATCGAAGGGAGCAGTTCTTC.